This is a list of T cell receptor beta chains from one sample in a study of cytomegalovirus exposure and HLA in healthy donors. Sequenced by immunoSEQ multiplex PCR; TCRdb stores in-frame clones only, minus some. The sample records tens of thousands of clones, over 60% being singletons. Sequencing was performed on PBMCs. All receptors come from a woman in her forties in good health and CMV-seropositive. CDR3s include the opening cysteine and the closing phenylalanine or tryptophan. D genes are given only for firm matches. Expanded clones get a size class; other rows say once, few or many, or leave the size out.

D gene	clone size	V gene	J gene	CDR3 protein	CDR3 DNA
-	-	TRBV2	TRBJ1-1	CASSEGLGAVNTEAFF	TGTGCCAGCAGTGAAGGGTTAGGGGCAGTGAACACTGAAGCTTTCTTT
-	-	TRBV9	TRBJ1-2	CASSVGHRADGYTF	TGTGCCAGCAGCGTAGGGCACAGGGCGGATGGCTACACCTTC
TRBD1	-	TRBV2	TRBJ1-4	CASSFWGQGSEKLFF	TGTGCCAGCAGTTTTTGGGGACAGGGAAGTGAAAAACTGTTTTTT
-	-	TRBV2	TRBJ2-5	CASRTGQETQYF	TGTGCCAGCAGGACAGGACAAGAGACCCAGTACTTC
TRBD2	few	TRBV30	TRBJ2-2	CAWRAGGPGELFF	TGTGCCTGGAGAGCGGGGGGGCCCGGGGAGCTGTTTTTT
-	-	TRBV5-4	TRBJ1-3	CASSLSQGGNTIYF	TGTGCCAGCAGCTTGAGTCAGGGTGGAAACACCATATATTTT
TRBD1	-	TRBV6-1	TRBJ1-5	CASSKQGTGPQHF	TGTGCCAGCAGTAAACAGGGGACGGGGCCCCAGCATTTT
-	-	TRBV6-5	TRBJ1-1	CASRHSAANTEAFF	TGTGCCAGCAGACACTCGGCGGCAAACACTGAAGCTTTCTTT
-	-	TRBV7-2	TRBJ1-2	CASSPTADSLYGYTF	TGTGCCAGCAGCCCTACCGCCGACAGTCTCTATGGCTACACCTTC
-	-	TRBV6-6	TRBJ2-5	CASSYRGYDQYF	TGTGCCAGCAGTTACCGGGGGTATGACCAGTACTTC
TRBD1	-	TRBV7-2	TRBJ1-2	CASTGTGANYGYTF	TGTGCCAGCACCGGGACAGGTGCTAACTATGGCTACACCTTC
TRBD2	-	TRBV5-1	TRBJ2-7	CASSFVAGGGEQYF	TGCGCCAGCAGCTTTGTTGCGGGAGGGGGCGAGCAGTACTTC
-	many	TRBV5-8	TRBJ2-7	CASSLAPSKNSYEQYF	TGTGCCAGCAGCTTGGCCCCCTCTAAGAATAGTTACGAGCAGTACTTC
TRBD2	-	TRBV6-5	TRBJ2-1	CASRAGEATANEQFF	TGTGCCAGTCGAGCGGGAGAGGCGACCGCCAATGAGCAGTTCTTC
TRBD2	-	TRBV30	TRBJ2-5	CAWGPGTSGPQETQYF	TGTGCCTGGGGCCCCGGGACTAGCGGTCCACAAGAGACCCAGTACTTC
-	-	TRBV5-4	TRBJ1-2	CASTEESPCGYTF	TGTGCCAGCACCGAAGAGAGCCCCTGTGGCTACACCTTC
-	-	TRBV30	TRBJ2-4	CAWSRKNIQYF	TGTGCCTGGAGTCGGAAAAACATTCAGTACTTC
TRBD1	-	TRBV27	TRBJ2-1	CATGDRARQFF	TGTGCCACCGGGGACAGGGCAAGGCAGTTCTTC
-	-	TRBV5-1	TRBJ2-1	CASSLEGAGYNEQFF	TGCGCCAGCAGCTTGGAAGGGGCCGGGTACAATGAGCAGTTCTTC
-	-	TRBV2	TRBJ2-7	CASSEAAAGNSYEQYF	TGTGCCAGCAGTGAAGCAGCGGCGGGCAACTCCTACGAGCAGTACTTC
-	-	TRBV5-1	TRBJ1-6	CASGQGTFSNSPLHF	TGCGCCAGCGGGCAGGGAACTTTCTCTAATTCACCCCTCCACTTT
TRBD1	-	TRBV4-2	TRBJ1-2	CASSQDLILYQGASGYTF	TGTGCCAGCAGCCAAGATTTGATACTTTATCAGGGGGCTAGTGGTTACACCTTC
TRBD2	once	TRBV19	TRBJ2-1	CASSILAGGSDEQFF	TGTGCCAGTAGTATTCTCGCGGGAGGAAGTGATGAGCAGTTCTTC
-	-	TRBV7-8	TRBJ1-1	CASRSPGNTEAFF	TGTGCCAGCAGGTCCCCAGGGAACACTGAAGCTTTCTTT
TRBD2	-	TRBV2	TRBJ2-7	CASRREDAEQYF	TGTGCCAGCAGGCGGGAGGACGCCGAGCAGTACTTC
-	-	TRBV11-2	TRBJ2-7	CASSRETSGDEQYF	TGTGCCAGCAGCCGCGAGACTAGTGGTGACGAGCAGTACTTC
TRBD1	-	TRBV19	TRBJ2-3	CASSGQGQADTQYF	TGTGCCAGTTCGGGACAGGGACAAGCAGATACGCAGTATTTT
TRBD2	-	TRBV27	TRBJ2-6	CASSRTSGSTGANVLTF	TGTGCCAGCAGCAGGACTAGCGGGAGCACTGGGGCCAACGTCCTGACTTTC
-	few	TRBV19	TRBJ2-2	CASRPAGNTGELFF	TGTGCCAGTAGGCCAGCGGGGAACACCGGGGAGCTGTTTTTT
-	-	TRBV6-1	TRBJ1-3	CASSAALGRGNTIYF	TGTGCCAGCAGTGCTGCGCTGGGGCGAGGAAACACCATATATTTT
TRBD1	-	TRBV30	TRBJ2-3	CAWSVRDRTDTQYF	TGTGCCTGGAGTGTACGGGACAGAACAGATACGCAGTATTTT
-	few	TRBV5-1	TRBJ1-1	CASSPRPGGNTEAFF	TGCGCCAGCAGTCCTCGACCTGGAGGGAACACTGAAGCTTTCTTT
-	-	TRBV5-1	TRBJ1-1	CASSRSHLTGLTEAFF	TGCGCCAGCAGCCGTTCGCACCTGACTGGGTTGACTGAAGCTTTCTTT
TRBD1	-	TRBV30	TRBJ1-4	CAWSVAGTAYNEKLFF	TGTGCCTGGAGTGTTGCCGGGACAGCATATAATGAAAAACTGTTTTTT
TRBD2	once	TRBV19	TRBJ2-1	CASSILVSGGSHEQFF	TGTGCCAGTAGTATTTTGGTTAGCGGGGGGTCACATGAGCAGTTCTTC
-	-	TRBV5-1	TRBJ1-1	CASSLDPSTVNTEAFF	TGCGCCAGCAGCTTGGACCCGTCGACAGTGAACACTGAAGCTTTCTTT
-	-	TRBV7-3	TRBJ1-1	CASSLSRGNTEAFF	TGTGCCAGCAGCCTTAGCAGGGGTAACACTGAAGCTTTCTTT
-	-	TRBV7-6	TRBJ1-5	CASSPFGGSYQPQHF	TGTGCCAGCAGCCCCTTTGGGGGGTCCTATCAGCCCCAGCATTTT
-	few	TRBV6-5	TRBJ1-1	CASRETMNTEAFF	TGTGCCAGCAGGGAGACGATGAACACTGAAGCTTTCTTT
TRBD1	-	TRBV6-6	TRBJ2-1	CASSPSGTGGINEQFF	TGTGCCAGCAGCCCGAGCGGGACAGGGGGCATCAATGAGCAGTTCTTC
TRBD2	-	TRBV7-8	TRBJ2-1	CASSLDRLAGGRSKFF	TGTGCCAGCAGCTTAGATCGACTAGCGGGGGGGCGGTCTAAGTTCTTC
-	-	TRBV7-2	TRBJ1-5	CASSSLNQPQHF	TGTGCCAGCAGCTCCCTCAATCAGCCCCAGCATTTT
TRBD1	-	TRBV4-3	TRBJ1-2	CASSQDMMQGVRGYTF	TGCGCCAGCAGCCAAGATATGATGCAGGGGGTACGTGGCTACACCTTC
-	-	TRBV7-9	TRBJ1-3	CSSSLSQISGNTIYF	TGTTCCAGCAGCTTATCCCAGATCTCTGGAAACACCATATATTTT
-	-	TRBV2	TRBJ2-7	CASSGGSSYEQYF	TGTGCCAGCAGTGGAGGGTCATCCTACGAGCAGTACTTC
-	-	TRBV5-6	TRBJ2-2	CASSWASTAGELFF	TGTGCCAGCAGCTGGGCGTCTACTGCCGGGGAGCTGTTTTTT
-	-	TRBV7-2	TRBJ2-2	CASSFQGDTGELFF	TGTGCCAGCAGTTTTCAGGGTGACACCGGGGAGCTGTTTTTT
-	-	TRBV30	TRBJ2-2	CAWSERETGLSTGELFF	TGTGCCTGGAGCGAAAGAGAAACAGGGTTGAGCACCGGGGAGCTGTTTTTT
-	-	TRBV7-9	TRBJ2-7	CASSFEGGSEQYF	TGTGCCAGCAGCTTTGAGGGAGGATCCGAGCAGTACTTC
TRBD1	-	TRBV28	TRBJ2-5	CASSPPGTGGPGVSGQETQYF	TGTGCCAGCAGTCCGCCCGGGACAGGGGGCCCCGGAGTATCGGGCCAAGAGACCCAGTACTTC
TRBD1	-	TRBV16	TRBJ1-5	CASSQTGQVTPNQPQHF	TGTGCCAGCAGCCAGACGGGACAGGTGACCCCCAATCAGCCCCAGCATTTT
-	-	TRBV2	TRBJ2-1	CASGGSSYNEQFF	TGTGCCAGCGGGGGGAGCTCCTACAATGAGCAGTTCTTC
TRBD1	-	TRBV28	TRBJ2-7	CASSSNRGRLDEQYF	TGTGCCAGCAGTTCAAACAGGGGGAGGCTTGACGAGCAGTACTTC
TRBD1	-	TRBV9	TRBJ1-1	CASSIRTGGITEAFF	TGTGCCAGCAGCATAAGGACAGGGGGGATCACTGAAGCTTTCTTT